The clone carrying this T cell receptor beta chain appeared a single time. The repertoire was sequenced with immunoSEQ multiplex PCR; TCRdb's copy has only in-frame clones and lacks some. This sample yields over a million clones, of which approximately 96% are seen a single time; 1.2% belongs to the top ten. This specimen belongs to a study of shared clonotypes between healthy human individuals. Study background: CD4 naive cells filled three plates per donor, CD4 memory three, CD8 naive two and CD8 memory one.

This clonotype was sampled from a man younger than 45 in good health. Material for sequencing was naive CD4+ T cells sorted from blood. Sample subset: CD45RA+ positively selected.

CDR3 loop: CASSPLRQGPLPENEQYF. The CDR3 DNA reads as TGTGCCAGCTCACCGCTCCGTCAGGGGCCCCTACCTGAGAACGAGCAGTACTTC. This chain uses TRBV18 with TRBJ2-7; a weak D match, TRBD1 (6 bases). Germline V gives CDR1 KGHSH, CDR2 LQKENI. The V end lost 3 bases, the J end lost 5 bases, and 26 bases lay between the germline ends. The CDR3 length is 18 residues.